A selection of T cell receptor beta chains follows, all from one sample in a study of cytomegalovirus exposure and HLA in healthy donors. Profiled with immunoSEQ multiplex PCR; TCRdb holds only in-frame clones, not every one. The sample includes roughly 120,000 clones, approximately 76% of them seen just once. Sequencing was carried out using PBMCs. These TCRs come from a man aged 45 to 65 in good health and CMV-seropositive. Each CDR3 is given with its conserved first and last residue. D genes are given only for firm matches. Clone size is stated in some rows and not others, as once, few, many or a class when expanded.

V gene	J gene	clone size	D gene	CDR3 DNA	CDR3 protein
TRBV11-3	TRBJ2-3	few	-	TGTGCCAGCAGCCGGGGAGATACGCAGTATTTT	CASSRGDTQYF
TRBV7-2	TRBJ1-4	-	TRBD1	TGTGCCAGCAGTTCGGACAGGGGCACGGGAGAAAAACTGTTTTTT	CASSSDRGTGEKLFF
TRBV5-1	TRBJ1-2	once	TRBD1	TGCGCCAGCAGCCTCAGACAGGGTGACTATGGCTACACCTTC	CASSLRQGDYGYTF
TRBV5-1	TRBJ2-3	-	TRBD2	TGCGCCAGCAGCTTGCCGGGACTAGCGTCCCCCCGGGATACGCAGTATTTT	CASSLPGLASPRDTQYF
TRBV10-3	TRBJ2-7	-	TRBD1	TGTGCCATCAGGGGACAGGATACCTCCTACGAGCAGTACTTC	CAIRGQDTSYEQYF
TRBV9	TRBJ2-3	once	TRBD2	TGTGCCAGCAGCGTAGACTGGGGGACTAGCGGGAGGGCAGATACGCAGTATTTT	CASSVDWGTSGRADTQYF
TRBV5-1	TRBJ2-3	-	-	TGCGCCAGCAGCTCCGCCGGAGATACGCAGTATTTT	CASSSAGDTQYF
TRBV7-2	TRBJ2-1	once	-	TGTGCCAGCAGCTTAAACAGGGACAATGAGCAGTTCTTC	CASSLNRDNEQFF
TRBV18	TRBJ2-7	-	TRBD1	TGTGCCAGCTCACCACCCGGGACAGGGGGAGGATACGAGCAGTACTTC	CASSPPGTGGGYEQYF
TRBV29-1	TRBJ1-4	-	TRBD1	TGCAGCGTGTTACCCCGGGACAGCCCCAAGGAAAAACTGTTTTTT	CSVLPRDSPKEKLFF
TRBV10-3	TRBJ1-2	once	-	TGTGCCATCAGTGAGGACAGCCTATATGGCTACACCTTC	CAISEDSLYGYTF
TRBV4-2	TRBJ2-3	-	TRBD2	TGTGCCAGCAGCCAAGATGTTTCCGGCGGGAGCTTTGCAGATACGCAGTATTTT	CASSQDVSGGSFADTQYF
TRBV6-5	TRBJ1-2	once	TRBD1	TGTGCCATAGCGAGGACAGGGGAGTTTGCTGGCTACACCTTC	CAIARTGEFAGYTF
TRBV9	TRBJ2-1	-	TRBD1	TGTGCCAGCAGCTTGGACAGGGACCATGAGCAGTTCTTC	CASSLDRDHEQFF
TRBV19	TRBJ2-3	-	TRBD2	TGTGCCAGTACCCTAGCGGGGGCGGGAGATACGCAGTATTTT	CASTLAGAGDTQYF
TRBV6-1	TRBJ2-5	once	-	TGTGCCAGCAGTGAAGCTACAGGCTCCCAAGAGACCCAGTACTTC	CASSEATGSQETQYF
TRBV5-1	TRBJ2-5	-	-	TGCGCCAGCAGCGGTGTCGGAGCCGCAGGGGAGACCCAGTACTTC	CASSGVGAAGETQYF
TRBV7-2	TRBJ2-4	-	TRBD1	TGTGCCAGCAGCTCGCGACAGGGGGCGACCAAAAACATTCAGTACTTC	CASSSRQGATKNIQYF
TRBV6-5	TRBJ1-2	-	-	TGTGCCAGCAGTTACCGCGAATCATATGGCTACACCTTC	CASSYRESYGYTF
TRBV6-5	TRBJ2-5	-	TRBD1	TGTGCCAGCAGTGGGCAGGGGGATGAGACCCAGTACTTC	CASSGQGDETQYF
TRBV5-1	TRBJ2-7	-	TRBD1	TGCGCCAGCAGCTCGACCGGACAGGGCTACGAGCAGTACTTC	CASSSTGQGYEQYF
TRBV4-3	TRBJ1-1	-	TRBD1	TGCGCCAGCAGCCAAGGTTGGACAGGGAACACTGAAGCTTTCTTT	CASSQGWTGNTEAFF
TRBV29-1	TRBJ2-3	-	TRBD2	TGCAGCGTTGGGAGCGGGACGTCTGGAGATACGCAGTATTTT	CSVGSGTSGDTQYF